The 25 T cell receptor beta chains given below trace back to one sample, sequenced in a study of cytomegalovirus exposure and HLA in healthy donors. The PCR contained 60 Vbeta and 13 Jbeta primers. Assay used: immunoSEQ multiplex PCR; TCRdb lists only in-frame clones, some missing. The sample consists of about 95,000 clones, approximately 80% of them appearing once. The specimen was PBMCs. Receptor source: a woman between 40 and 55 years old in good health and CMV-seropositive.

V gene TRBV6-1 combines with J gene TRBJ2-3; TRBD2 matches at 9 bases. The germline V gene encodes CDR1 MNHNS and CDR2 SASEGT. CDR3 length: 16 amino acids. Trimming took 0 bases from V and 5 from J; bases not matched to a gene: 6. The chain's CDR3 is CASSEASGSSEDTQYF. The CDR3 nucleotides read TGTGCCAGCAGTGAAGCTAGCGGGAGTTCGGAAGATACGCAGTATTTT.

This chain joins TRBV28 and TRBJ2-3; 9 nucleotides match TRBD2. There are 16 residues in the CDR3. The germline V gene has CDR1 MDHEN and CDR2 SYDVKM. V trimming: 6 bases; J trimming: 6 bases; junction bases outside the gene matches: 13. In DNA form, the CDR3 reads TGTGCCAGCAGACGTACAGGTAGCGGGAGTTTTGATACGCAGTATTTT. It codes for CASRRTGSGSFDTQYF.

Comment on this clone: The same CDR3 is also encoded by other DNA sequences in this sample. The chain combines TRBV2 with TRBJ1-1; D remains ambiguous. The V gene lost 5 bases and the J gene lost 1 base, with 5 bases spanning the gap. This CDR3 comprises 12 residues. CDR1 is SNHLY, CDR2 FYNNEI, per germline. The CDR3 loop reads CASSRQNTEAFF. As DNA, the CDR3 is TGTGCCAGCAGTCGACAGAACACTGAAGCTTTCTTT.

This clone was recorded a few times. The CDR3 region has the DNA TGTGCCAGCAGCTTAGTGACTAGCGGGAACTACAATGAGCAGTTCTTC. This sequence encodes CASSLVTSGNYNEQFF. The V and J genes are TRBV7-9 and TRBJ2-1; 11 bases are shared with TRBD2. The germline CDR1 and CDR2 sequences are SEHNR and FQNEAQ (reference sequence). This CDR3 has 16 amino acids. The ends lost 1 base at V and 3 bases at J; junction bases unmatched: 2.

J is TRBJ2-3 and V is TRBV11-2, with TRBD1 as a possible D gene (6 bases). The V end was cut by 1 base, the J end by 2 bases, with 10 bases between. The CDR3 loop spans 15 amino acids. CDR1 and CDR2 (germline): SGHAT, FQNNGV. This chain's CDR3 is CASSLGEGVTDTQYF. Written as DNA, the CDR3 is TGTGCCAGCAGCTTAGGCGAGGGGGTCACAGATACGCAGTATTTT.

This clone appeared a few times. The CDR3 bases are TGTGCCAGCAGCTTTAGTACAGGTTTCACAGATACGCAGTATTTT. It translates to CASSFSTGFTDTQYF. The chain links TRBV5-4 to TRBJ2-3; a weak D match, TRBD1 (5 bases). Germline values: CDR1 SGHNT, CDR2 YYREEE (reference sequence). V lost 2 bases, J lost 2 bases, and 12 bases lay in between. CDR3 length: 15 amino acids. The full variable domain, its missing parts supplied by reference TRBV5-4 and TRBJ2-3, is ETGVTQSPTHLIKTRGQQVTLRCSSQSGHNTVSWYQQALGQGPQFIFQYYREEENGRGNFPPRFSGLQFPNYSSELNVNALELDDSALYLCASSFSTGFTDTQYFGPGTRLTVL.

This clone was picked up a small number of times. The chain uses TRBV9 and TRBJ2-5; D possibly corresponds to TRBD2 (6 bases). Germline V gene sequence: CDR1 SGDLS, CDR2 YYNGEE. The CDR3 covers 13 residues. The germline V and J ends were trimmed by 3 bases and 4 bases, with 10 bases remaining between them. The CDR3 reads CASSEGGGETQYF. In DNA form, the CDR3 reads TGTGCCAGCAGCGAGGGAGGAGGAGAGACCCAGTACTTC.

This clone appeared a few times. CDR3 region: CASSSLAGVQETQYF. CDR3 nucleotide sequence: TGTGCCAGCAGTTCACTAGCGGGAGTTCAAGAGACCCAGTACTTC. This sequence joins TRBV6-1 and TRBJ2-5; TRBD2 agrees at 11 bases. Germline CDR1 MNHNS, CDR2 SASEGT. V was pared by 5 bases and J by 2 bases, with 4 bases of the junction left unmatched. CDR3 length: 15 amino acids.

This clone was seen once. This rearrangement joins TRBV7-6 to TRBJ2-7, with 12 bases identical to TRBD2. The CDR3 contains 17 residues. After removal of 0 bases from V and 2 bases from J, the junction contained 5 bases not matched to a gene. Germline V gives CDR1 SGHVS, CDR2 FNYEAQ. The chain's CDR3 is CASSLAPLAGGTYEQYF. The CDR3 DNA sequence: TGTGCCAGCAGCTTAGCACCACTAGCGGGAGGCACCTACGAGCAGTACTTC.

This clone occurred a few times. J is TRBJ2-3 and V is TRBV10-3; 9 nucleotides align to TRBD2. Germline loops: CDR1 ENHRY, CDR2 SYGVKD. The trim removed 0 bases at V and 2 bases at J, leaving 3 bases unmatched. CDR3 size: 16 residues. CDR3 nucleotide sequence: TGTGCCATCAGTGAGTCGGCTAGCGGGGACACAGATACGCAGTATTTT. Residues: CAISESASGDTDTQYF.

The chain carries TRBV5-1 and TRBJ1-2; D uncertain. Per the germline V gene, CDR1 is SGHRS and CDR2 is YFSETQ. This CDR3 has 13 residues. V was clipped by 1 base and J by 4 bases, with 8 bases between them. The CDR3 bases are TGCGCCAGCAGCTTGAGGGCGGGCTATGGCTACACCTTC. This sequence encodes CASSLRAGYGYTF.

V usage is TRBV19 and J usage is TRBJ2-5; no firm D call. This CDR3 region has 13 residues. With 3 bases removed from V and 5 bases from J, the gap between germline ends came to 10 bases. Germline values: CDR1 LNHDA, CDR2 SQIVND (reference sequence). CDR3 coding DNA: TGTGCCAGTAGTATGAGGCTTCGGGAGACCCAGTACTTC. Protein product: CASSMRLRETQYF.

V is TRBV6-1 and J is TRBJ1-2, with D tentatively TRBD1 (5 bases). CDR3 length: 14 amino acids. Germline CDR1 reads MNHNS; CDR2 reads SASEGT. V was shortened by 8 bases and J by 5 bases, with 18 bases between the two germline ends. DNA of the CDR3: TGTGCCAGCTCCAGGGAGGGCGGTCCGTATGGCTACACCTTC. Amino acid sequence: CASSREGGPYGYTF.

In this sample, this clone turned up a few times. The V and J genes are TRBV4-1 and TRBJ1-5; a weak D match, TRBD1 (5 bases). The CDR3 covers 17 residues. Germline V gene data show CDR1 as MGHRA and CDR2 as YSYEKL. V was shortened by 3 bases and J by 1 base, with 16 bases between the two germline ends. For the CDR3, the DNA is TGCGCCAGCAGCCAGGTTACAGGCGCTTCAAGCAATCAGCCCCAGCATTTT. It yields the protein CASSQVTGASSNQPQHF.

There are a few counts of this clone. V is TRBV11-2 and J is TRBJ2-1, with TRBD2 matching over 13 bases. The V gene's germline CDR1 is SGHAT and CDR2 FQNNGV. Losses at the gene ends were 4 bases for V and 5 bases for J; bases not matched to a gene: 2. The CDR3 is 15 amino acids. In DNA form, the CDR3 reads TGTGCCAGCAGCTCACTAGCGGGAGGGAACAATGAGCAGTTCTTC. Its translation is CASSSLAGGNNEQFF.

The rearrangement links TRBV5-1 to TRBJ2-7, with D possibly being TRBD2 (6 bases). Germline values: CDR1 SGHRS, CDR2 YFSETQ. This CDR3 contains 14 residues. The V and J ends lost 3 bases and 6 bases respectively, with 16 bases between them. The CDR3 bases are TGCGCCAGCAGCTGGACTACACCTCCCGGCGAGCAGTACTTC. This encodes CASSWTTPPGEQYF.

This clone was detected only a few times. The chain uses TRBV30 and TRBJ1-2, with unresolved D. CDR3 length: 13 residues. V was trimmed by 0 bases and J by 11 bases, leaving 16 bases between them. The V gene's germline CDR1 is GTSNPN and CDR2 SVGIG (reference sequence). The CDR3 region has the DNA TGTGCCTGGAGTGTATATTTCCCCCTTCAGTACACCTTC. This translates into CAWSVYFPLQYTF.

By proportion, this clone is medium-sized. The DNA of the CDR3 is TGTGCCAGTTCTAGCGGGGGAGTCTACGAGCAGTACTTC. It yields the protein CASSSGGVYEQYF. The chain links TRBV19 to TRBJ2-7; 10 nucleotides align to TRBD2. With 8 bases clipped from V and 3 bases from J, the junction kept 4 bases outside the gene matches. The germline V gene has CDR1 LNHDA and CDR2 SQIVND (reference sequence). The CDR3 totals 13 residues.

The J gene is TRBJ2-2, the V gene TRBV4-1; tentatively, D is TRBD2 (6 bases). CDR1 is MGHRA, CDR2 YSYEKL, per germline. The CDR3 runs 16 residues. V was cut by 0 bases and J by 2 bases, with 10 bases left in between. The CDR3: CASSQDLARNTGELFF. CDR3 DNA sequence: TGCGCCAGCAGCCAAGATCTAGCGAGAAACACCGGGGAGCTGTTTTTT.

CDR3 DNA sequence: TGTGCCATACGGGGAAAGGGGGACATTCAGTACTTC. This encodes CAIRGKGDIQYF. The gene calls are TRBV6-1 and TRBJ2-4, with D possibly matching TRBD1 (6 bases). The germline V gene has CDR1 MNHNS and CDR2 SASEGT. This CDR3 comprises 12 residues. V lost 10 bases and J 8 bases, leaving 15 bases between the germline ends.

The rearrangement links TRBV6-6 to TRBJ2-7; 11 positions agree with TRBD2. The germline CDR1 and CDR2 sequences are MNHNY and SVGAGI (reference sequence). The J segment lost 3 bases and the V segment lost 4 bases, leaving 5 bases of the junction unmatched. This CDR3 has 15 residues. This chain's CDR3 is CASSLMGTSGYEQYF. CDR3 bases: TGTGCCAGCAGTTTAATGGGGACTAGCGGCTACGAGCAGTACTTC.

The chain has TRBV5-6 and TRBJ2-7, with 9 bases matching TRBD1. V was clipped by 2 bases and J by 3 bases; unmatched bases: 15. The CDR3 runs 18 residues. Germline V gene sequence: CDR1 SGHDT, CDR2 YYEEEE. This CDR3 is CASSFFARVDRGFYEQYF. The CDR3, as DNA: TGTGCCAGCAGCTTTTTCGCTCGCGTGGACAGGGGATTCTACGAGCAGTACTTC. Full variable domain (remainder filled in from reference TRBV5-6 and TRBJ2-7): DAGVTQSPTHLIKTRGQQVTLRCSPKSGHDTVSWYQQALGQGPQFIFQYYEEEERQRGNFPDRFSGHQFPNYSSELNVNALLLGDSALYLCASSFFARVDRGFYEQYFGPGTRLTVT.

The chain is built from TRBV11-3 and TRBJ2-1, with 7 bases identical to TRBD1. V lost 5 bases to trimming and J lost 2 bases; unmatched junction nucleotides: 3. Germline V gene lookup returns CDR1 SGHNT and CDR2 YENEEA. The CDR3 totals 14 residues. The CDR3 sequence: CASSTGTAYNEQFF. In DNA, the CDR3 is TGTGCCAGCAGCACCGGGACAGCCTACAATGAGCAGTTCTTC.

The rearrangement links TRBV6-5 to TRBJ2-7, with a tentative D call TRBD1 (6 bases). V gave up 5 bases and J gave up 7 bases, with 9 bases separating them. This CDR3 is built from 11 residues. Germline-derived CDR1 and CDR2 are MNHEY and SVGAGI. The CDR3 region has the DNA TGTGCCAGCAGTATCAGGGGAGAGCAGTACTTC. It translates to CASSIRGEQYF.

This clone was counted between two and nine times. CDR3 amino acids: CASSSRGGGGYYGYTF. The CDR3 DNA is TGTGCCAGCAGCTCCCGTGGTGGAGGGGGCTACTATGGCTACACCTTC. This rearrangement joins TRBV7-9 to TRBJ1-2, with TRBD1 matching over 7 bases. The length of the CDR3 is 16 residues. The V gene's germline CDR1 is SEHNR and CDR2 FQNEAQ (reference sequence). After removal of 4 bases from V and 3 bases from J, the junction contained 11 bases not matched to a gene. Together with reference TRBV7-9 and TRBJ1-2, the CDR3 gives the full variable domain: DTGVSQNPRHKITKRGQNVTFRCDPISEHNRLYWYRQTLGQGPEFLTYFQNEAQLEKSRLLSDRFSAERPKGSFSTLEIQRTEQGDSAMYLCASSSRGGGGYYGYTFGSGTRLTVV.